These 27 T cell receptor beta chains share one sample of origin, sequenced in a study of radiotherapy plus CTLA-4 blockade in lung cancer listed by TCRdb under 2018. The library was prepared using the immunoSEQ multiplex PCR assay. The immuneACCESS repertoire file appears here via TCRdb, limited to in-frame rearrangements. These files lack a portion of the clones; in checked studies, under half of the deficit traces to unresolved V genes, and the cause of the others is not known. The sample has 100,000 or so clones on record, roughly 85% of them singletons. The ten largest make up roughly 23% of the sample. Material: peripheral blood, obtained from a patient treated with radiotherapy plus ipilimumab. The receptors stem from a human donor with non-small cell lung cancer that progressed on radiotherapy plus ipilimumab.

V usage is TRBV21-1 and J usage is TRBJ2-5; TRBD2 is the table's D call and was not checked against the DNA. TRBV21-1 is listed as a pseudogene. The CDR3 is made up of 10 amino acids. Here the CDR3 reads CASGEETQYF. The CDR3, as DNA: TGTGCCAGCGGTGAGGAGACCCAGTACTTC.

The chain carries TRBV19 and TRBJ2-5; 9 nucleotides line up with TRBD2. The CDR3 runs to 15 residues. CDR1 LNHDA and CDR2 SQIVND come from the germline V gene (reference sequence). V was pared by 1 base and J by 1 base, with 1 base of the junction left unmatched. The CDR3 region has the DNA TGTGCCAGTAGTATAGCGACTAGCGGCCAAGAGACCCAGTACTTC. As protein: CASSIATSGQETQYF.

The chain carries TRBV2 and TRBJ2-7; no clear D gene. CDR1 is SNHLY and CDR2 is FYNNEI in the germline V gene. Trimming stripped 3 bases from V and 5 bases from J, with 11 bases between. The CDR3 has 13 residues. Here the CDR3 reads CASSDESYDEQYV. In nucleotides, the CDR3 is TGTGCCAGCAGTGATGAGAGCTACGACGAGCAGTACGTC.

The rearrangement links TRBV7-9 to TRBJ1-4; 9 bases fit TRBD1. J lost 8 bases, V lost 1 base, and 5 bases had no gene match. This CDR3 spans 15 amino acids. Germline V gene sequence: CDR1 SEHNR, CDR2 FQNEAQ (reference sequence). The CDR3 loop is CASSLVGTGIEKLFF. The CDR3 region has the DNA TGTGCCAGCAGCTTAGTGGGGACAGGGATCGAAAAACTGTTTTTT.

This chain uses TRBV9 with TRBJ1-1; D ambiguous. Germline values: CDR1 SGDLS, CDR2 YYNGEE. Trimming removed 3 bases from V and 3 bases from J, with 15 bases in between. The CDR3 length is 15 residues. The CDR3 DNA is TGTGCCAGCAGCGCGGGGTCGGGAGGCGACACTGAAGCTTTCTTT. Translation: CASSAGSGGDTEAFF.

This clone has more than one count but fewer than ten. One junction end does not reproduce the germline sequence, and a read error may be involved. This chain connects TRBV28 to TRBJ2-1; the D is unclear. The CDR3 consists of 15 residues. Germline values: CDR1 MDHEN, CDR2 SYDVKM. CDR3 in DNA: TGTGCCAGCAGTTTGTTGACTTTGCCTCACAACGAGCAGTTCTTC. Its protein product is CASSLLTLPHNEQFF. Full variable domain (missing parts from reference TRBV28 and TRBJ2-1): DVKVTQSSRYLVKRTGEKVFLECVQDMDHENMFWYRQDPGLGLRLIYFSYDVKMKEKGDIPEGYSVSREKKERFSLILESASTNQTSMYLCASSLLTLPHNEQFFGPGTRLTVL.

This clone was observed a single time. V usage is TRBV11-2 and J usage is TRBJ2-5; 8 bases are shared with TRBD1. Per germline, CDR1 SGHAT and CDR2 FQNNGV. This CDR3 has 15 residues. V lost 1 base to trimming and J lost 7 bases; unmatched junction nucleotides: 8. CDR3 DNA sequence: TGTGCCAGCAGCTTAGGAGGCGGACAGGGAGGGACCCAGTACTTC. Protein: CASSLGGGQGGTQYF.

The gene calls are TRBV7-6 and TRBJ2-7; 8 bases agree with TRBD2. This CDR3 is 15 amino acids long. Per the germline V gene, CDR1 is SGHVS and CDR2 is FNYEAQ. V trimming: 1 base; J trimming: 4 bases; junction bases outside the gene matches: 6. CDR3 sequence reads: CASSLGPSGQYEQYV. CDR3 coding DNA: TGTGCCAGCAGCTTAGGGCCTAGCGGGCAATACGAGCAGTACGTC.

The CDR3 nucleotides read TGTGCCAGCAGTTTAAACGGGATGAGCTCCTACGAGCAGTACTTC. Protein sequence: CASSLNGMSSYEQYF. The chain employs TRBV28 and TRBJ2-7; a weak D match, TRBD2 (5 bases). Trimming cost V 2 bases and J 0 bases, with 11 bases left between them. The CDR3 contains 15 residues. CDR1 is MDHEN, CDR2 SYDVKM, per germline.

This chain joins TRBV2 and TRBJ1-1, with a tentative D call TRBD1 (5 bases). CDR1 is SNHLY and CDR2 is FYNNEI in the germline V gene. The CDR3 is made up of 13 amino acids. Trimming took off 1 base at V and 10 bases at J, with 13 bases between the two ends. CDR3 residues: CASSEGSGMGAFF. CDR3 coding DNA: TGTGCCAGCAGTGAAGGTTCAGGGATGGGAGCTTTCTTT.

This sequence joins TRBV5-4 and TRBJ2-3, with D possibly TRBD1 on 6 matching bases. The V gene's germline CDR1 is SGHNT and CDR2 YYREEE (reference sequence). The CDR3 has 15 amino acids. V gave up 4 bases and J gave up 0 bases, with 12 bases separating them. CDR3 DNA: TGTGCCAGCAGCCAAGGACAGACTAGCACAGATACGCAGTATTTT. This codes for CASSQGQTSTDTQYF.

The CDR3 protein is CASSSHAGQNTEAFF. The DNA of the CDR3 is TGTGCCAGCAGTTCCCACGCGGGACAGAACACTGAAGCTTTCTTT. The chain has TRBV6-5 and TRBJ1-1; D may be TRBD1 (6 bases). Germline loops: CDR1 MNHEY, CDR2 SVGAGI. The V and J ends lost 4 bases and 1 base respectively, with 13 bases between them. The CDR3 loop spans 15 amino acids.

In this sample, this clone turned up once. The chain combines TRBV7-9 with TRBJ2-3; no firm D call. The length of the CDR3 is 13 residues. The V gene lost 5 bases and the J gene lost 2 bases, with 8 bases spanning the gap. Per the germline V gene, CDR1 is SEHNR and CDR2 is FQNEAQ (reference sequence). The CDR3 protein is CASSPATTDTQYF. In DNA form, the CDR3 reads TGTGCCAGCAGCCCAGCGACCACAGATACGCAGTATTTT.

The chain uses TRBV9 and TRBJ2-3; the D is unclear. The V end lost 0 bases, the J end lost 6 bases, and 8 bases lay between the germline ends. Germline values: CDR1 SGDLS, CDR2 YYNGEE. The CDR3 sequence is 13 residues long. CDR3 in amino acids: CASSVAPADTQYF. The CDR3 bases are TGTGCCAGCAGCGTAGCTCCCGCGGATACGCAGTATTTT.

The chain couples TRBV5-1 to TRBJ2-7, with 8 bases matching TRBD2. The germline gives CDR1 SGHRS, CDR2 YFSETQ. The J segment lost 3 bases and the V segment lost 3 bases, leaving 5 bases of the junction unmatched. This CDR3 has 14 amino acids. CDR3 in DNA: TGCGCCAGCAGCTCCGCTAGCGGGTTCTACGAGCAGTACTTC. Amino acids: CASSSASGFYEQYF.

This clone was observed a few times. This chain connects TRBV6-5 to TRBJ1-2; maybe TRBD1 (5 bases). Germline values: CDR1 MNHEY, CDR2 SVGAGI. V was trimmed by 8 bases and J by 2 bases, leaving 15 bases between them. CDR3 size: 14 residues. The CDR3 region is CASLHFQGNYGYTF. CDR3 bases: TGTGCCAGCCTCCACTTCCAGGGAAACTATGGCTACACCTTC.

The V and J genes are TRBV18 and TRBJ2-1; possible D gene TRBD2, 5 bases. CDR3 size: 12 residues. The germline gives CDR1 KGHSH, CDR2 LQKENI. V was trimmed by 3 bases and J by 9 bases, leaving 9 bases between them. This CDR3 is CASSPRDIEQFF. For the CDR3, the DNA is TGTGCCAGCTCACCTCGGGATATTGAGCAGTTCTTC.

The count of this clone is one. J is TRBJ2-7 and V is TRBV5-1; 10 nucleotides align to TRBD1. CDR1 is SGHRS, CDR2 YFSETQ, per germline. V lost 3 bases, J lost 0 bases, and 0 bases stayed unmatched. The CDR3 contains 14 residues. The CDR3 region is CASSWTGGSYEQYF. The CDR3, as DNA: TGCGCCAGCAGCTGGACAGGGGGCTCCTACGAGCAGTACTTC.

The V and J genes are TRBV9 and TRBJ2-1; the match to TRBD2 covers 8 bases. The trim removed 0 bases at V and 6 bases at J, leaving 5 bases unmatched. The CDR3 extends over 15 amino acids. The germline V gene has CDR1 SGDLS and CDR2 YYNGEE. The CDR3 coding sequence is TGTGCCAGCAGCGTAGGTAGCGGGGTACGCAATGAGCAGTTCTTC. The encoded protein is CASSVGSGVRNEQFF.

The chain carries TRBV4-1 and TRBJ2-1; D not resolved. This CDR3 spans 15 amino acids. Trimming took 4 bases from V and 0 from J, leaving 10 bases between them. Germline lookup yields CDR1 MGHRA and CDR2 YSYEKL. The CDR3 DNA reads as TGCGCCAGCAGCCCCTCTCCTACCTCCTACAATGAGCAGTTCTTC. Encoded protein: CASSPSPTSYNEQFF.

The chain is built from TRBV6-1 and TRBJ2-7; a possible D gene is TRBD1 (5 bases). This CDR3 has 13 residues. Trimming removed 4 bases at V and 5 bases at J, with 12 bases between. From germline, CDR1 is MNHNS and CDR2 SASEGT. The CDR3 spells CASSGTNKDEQYF. The CDR3 nucleotides read TGTGCCAGCAGTGGGACAAACAAAGACGAGCAGTACTTC.

The gene calls are TRBV5-1 and TRBJ2-7, with 11 bases matching TRBD2. CDR1 SGHRS and CDR2 YFSETQ come from the germline V gene. The CDR3 consists of 16 residues. J gave up 0 bases and V 2 bases, and 4 bases lay outside the gene matches. The CDR3 DNA sequence: TGCGCCAGCAGCTTAGGGACTAGCGGTACCTCCTACGAGCAGTACGTC. Amino acid sequence: CASSLGTSGTSYEQYV.

This chain links TRBV2 with TRBJ1-1; D may be TRBD1 (5 bases). Germline V gene data show CDR1 as SNHLY and CDR2 as FYNNEI. Trimming shortened V by 7 bases and J by 10 bases, and 16 bases separated the two germline ends. This CDR3 has 12 amino acids. For the CDR3, the DNA is TGTGCCAGCACAGCCAGCAGGGTCTCAGCTTTCTTT. Translated: CASTASRVSAFF.

The chain combines TRBV7-8 with TRBJ2-7; 11 bases line up with TRBD1. Trimming cost V 5 bases and J 2 bases; bases outside gene matches: 5. This CDR3 region has 15 residues. CDR1 is SGHVS, CDR2 FQNEAQ, per germline. This CDR3 reads CASSTGTGGTYEQYF. In nucleotides, the CDR3 is TGTGCCAGCAGCACTGGGACAGGGGGTACCTACGAGCAGTACTTC.

This clone was found a few times. V usage is TRBV7-3 and J usage is TRBJ2-2; the D gene is possibly TRBD2 (5 bases). Germline V CDR1 and CDR2: SGHTA, FQGTGA. V lost 7 bases to trimming and J lost 5 bases, with 14 bases between them. This CDR3 region has 14 residues. The CDR3 region is CASKSGSGTGELFF. In nucleotides, the CDR3 is TGTGCCAGCAAGTCGGGGAGCGGAACCGGGGAGCTGTTTTTT.

V and J are TRBV5-1 and TRBJ1-1; D is unresolved. The CDR3 loop spans 14 amino acids. V lost 2 bases to trimming and J lost 1 base, with 9 bases between them. CDR1 and CDR2 from the germline V gene are SGHRS and YFSETQ. The CDR3 region has the DNA TGCGCCAGCAGCTTATGGGGTTCGAACACTGAAGCTTTCTTT. As protein: CASSLWGSNTEAFF.

The sample holds one count of this clone. V usage is TRBV29-1 and J usage is TRBJ1-1, with D perhaps TRBD1 (5 bases). This CDR3 region has 13 residues. Per germline, CDR1 SQVTM and CDR2 ANQGSEA. V was cut by 7 bases and J by 0 bases, with 12 bases left in between. The CDR3, as DNA: TGCAGCGACAGGACAAGCCTGAACACTGAAGCTTTCTTT. It specifies CSDRTSLNTEAFF.